This TCR beta chain was captured by sequencing in a study of graft-versus-host responses after intestinal transplantation. Points from the study as a whole: Early post-transplant HvG declines showed an association with peak circulating GvH clone levels. Those patients showing graft-donor T cell macrochimerism displayed high graft-versus-host to host-versus-graft clonal ratios in allografts.

This clone was seen a single time. Its antigen is not known. Assay used: immunoSEQ multiplex PCR; TCRdb lists only in-frame clones, some missing. The table includes roughly 7,000 clones, about 91% detected once. This CDR3 has 13 residues. Unmatched junction bases numbered 4, after V lost 5 bases and J lost 3 bases. Germline CDR1 and CDR2: MNHEY and SMNVEV (reference sequence). The clonotype originates from a human patient who received an intestinal transplant, so some T cells may come from the graft donor. The specimen comprised PBMCs, sampled around 90 days after transplant. The chain recombines TRBV27 with TRBJ2-7; 7 nucleotides agree with TRBD1. DNA for the CDR3: TGTGCCAGCAGTCCAGGGGGTCACTACGAGCAGTACTTC. Its protein product is CASSPGGHYEQYF.